A single TCR beta chain is shown here with its context. Assay used: immunoSEQ multiplex PCR; TCRdb lists only in-frame clones, some missing. The sample records 220,000 or so clones, around 80% being singletons. Germline CDR1 is SEHNR and CDR2 is FQNEAQ (reference sequence). With 1 base clipped from V and 0 bases from J, the junction kept 8 bases outside the gene matches. CDR3 length equals 18 residues. The sample originates from a study of blood T cell repertoires in COVID-19. Study-level background: Nucleic acid was either cDNA or gDNA, and it came from T cells, B-cell-depleted T cells, or PBMCs.

The V gene is TRBV7-9, the J gene TRBJ2-3; 9 bases are shared with TRBD2. This TCR derives from a woman in her 70s with acute or convalescent COVID-19. Sequencing was carried out using peripheral blood. CDR3 nucleotide sequence: TGTGCCAGCAGCTTAGGTAGCGGGAGTGGGTCTAGCACAGATACGCAGTATTTT. Amino acids: CASSLGSGSGSSTDTQYF. The whole variable domain, remainder taken from reference TRBV7-9 and TRBJ2-3, is DTGVSQNPRHKITKRGQNVTFRCDPISEHNRLYWYRQTLGQGPEFLTYFQNEAQLEKSRLLSDRFSAERPKGSFSTLEIQRTEQGDSAMYLCASSLGSGSGSSTDTQYFGPGTRLTVL.